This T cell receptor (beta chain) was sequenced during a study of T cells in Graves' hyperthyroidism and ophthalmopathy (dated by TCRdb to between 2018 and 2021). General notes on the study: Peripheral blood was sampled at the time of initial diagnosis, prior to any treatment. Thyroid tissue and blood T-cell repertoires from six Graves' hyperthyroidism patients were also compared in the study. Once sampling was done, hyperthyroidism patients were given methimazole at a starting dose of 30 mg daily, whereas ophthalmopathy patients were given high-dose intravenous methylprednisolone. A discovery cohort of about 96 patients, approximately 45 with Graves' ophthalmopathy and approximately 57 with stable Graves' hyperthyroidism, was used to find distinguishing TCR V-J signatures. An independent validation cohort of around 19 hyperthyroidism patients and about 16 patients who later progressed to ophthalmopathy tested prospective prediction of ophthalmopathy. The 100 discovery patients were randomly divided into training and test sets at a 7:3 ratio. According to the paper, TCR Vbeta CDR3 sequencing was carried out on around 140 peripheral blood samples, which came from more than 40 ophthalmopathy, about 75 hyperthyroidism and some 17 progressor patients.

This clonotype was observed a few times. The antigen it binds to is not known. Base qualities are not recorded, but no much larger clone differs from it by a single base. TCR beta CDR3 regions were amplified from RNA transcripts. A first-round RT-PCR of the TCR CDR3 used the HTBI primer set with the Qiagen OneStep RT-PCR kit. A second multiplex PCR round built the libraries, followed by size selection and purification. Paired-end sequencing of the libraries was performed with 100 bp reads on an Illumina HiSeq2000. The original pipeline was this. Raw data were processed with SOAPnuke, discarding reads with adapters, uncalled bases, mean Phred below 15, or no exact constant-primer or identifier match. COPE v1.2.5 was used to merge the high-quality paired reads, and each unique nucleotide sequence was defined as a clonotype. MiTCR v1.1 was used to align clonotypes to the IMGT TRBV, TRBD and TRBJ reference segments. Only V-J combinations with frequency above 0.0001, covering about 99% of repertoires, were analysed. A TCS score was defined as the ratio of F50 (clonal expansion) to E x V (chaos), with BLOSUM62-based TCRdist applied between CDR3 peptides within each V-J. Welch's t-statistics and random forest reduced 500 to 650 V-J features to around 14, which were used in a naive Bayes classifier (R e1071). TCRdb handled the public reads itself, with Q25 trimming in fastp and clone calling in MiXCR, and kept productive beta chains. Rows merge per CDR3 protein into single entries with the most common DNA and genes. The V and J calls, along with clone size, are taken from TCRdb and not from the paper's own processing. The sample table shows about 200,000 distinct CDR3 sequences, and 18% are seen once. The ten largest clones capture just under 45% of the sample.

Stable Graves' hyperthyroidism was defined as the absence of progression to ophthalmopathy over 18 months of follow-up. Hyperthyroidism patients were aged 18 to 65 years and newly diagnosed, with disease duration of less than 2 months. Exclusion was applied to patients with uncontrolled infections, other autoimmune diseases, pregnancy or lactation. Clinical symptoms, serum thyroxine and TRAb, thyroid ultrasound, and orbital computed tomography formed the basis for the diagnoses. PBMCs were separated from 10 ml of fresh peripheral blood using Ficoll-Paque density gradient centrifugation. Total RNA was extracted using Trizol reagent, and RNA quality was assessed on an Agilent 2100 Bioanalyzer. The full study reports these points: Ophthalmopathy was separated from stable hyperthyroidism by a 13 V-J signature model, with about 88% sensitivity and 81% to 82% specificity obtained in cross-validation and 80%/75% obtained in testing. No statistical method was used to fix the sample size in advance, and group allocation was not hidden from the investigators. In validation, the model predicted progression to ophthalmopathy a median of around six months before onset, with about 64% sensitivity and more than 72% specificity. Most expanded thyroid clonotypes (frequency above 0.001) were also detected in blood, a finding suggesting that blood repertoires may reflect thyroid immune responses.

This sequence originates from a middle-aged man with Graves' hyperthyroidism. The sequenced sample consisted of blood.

In nucleotides, the sequence is TGCGCCAGCAGCCTGGGACCTCGAGAGACCCAGTACTTC. Its product reads: CASSLGPRETQYF. Recombination joined TRBV4-3 with TRBJ2-5, with the D call perhaps TRBD1 or TRBD2, as 5 bases match in each case. The CDR3 covers 13 residues, taking in both the cysteine and the phenylalanine. The read is trimmed to its CDR3 DNA, 39 bases read in frame from base 1. In the germline V gene, CDR1 corresponds to LGHNA and CDR2 to YSLEER. Cut back by 4 bases and 4 bases, the V and J ends lie 10 bases apart.